These T cell receptor beta chains were read from a single sample in a study of blood T cell repertoires in COVID-19. Generated by immunoSEQ multiplex PCR, the TCRdb table keeps only in-frame clones and is missing some. The data contain around 100,000 clones, around 83% of them seen just once; the ten biggest clones take up approximately 1.5%. The sample taken for sequencing was peripheral blood. Source of these receptors: a man between 35 and 55 years old with acute or convalescent COVID-19. Each CDR3 is given with its conserved first and last residue. The order of the fields is V gene, clone size, J gene, D gene, CDR3 DNA, CDR3 protein. A D gene is named only where the DNA matches it firmly. The size entry is marked missing in some rows and otherwise reads once, few, many or a size class.

TRBV2	-	TRBJ2-5	TRBD1	TGTGCCAGCAGTTCGGACAGGGACGAGACCCAGTACTTC	CASSSDRDETQYF
TRBV5-1	-	TRBJ1-2	TRBD1	TGCGCCAGCAGCTTGTGGACAGGGACTAACTATGGCTACACCTTC	CASSLWTGTNYGYTF
TRBV5-1	-	TRBJ2-6	-	TGCGCCAGCAGCTTGGCCTGGACTTCTGGGGCCAACGTCCTGACTTTC	CASSLAWTSGANVLTF
TRBV11-1	-	TRBJ1-6	TRBD1	TGTGCCAGCAGCTTAACAGGGGGCTTTTCACCCCTCCACTTT	CASSLTGGFSPLHF
TRBV7-2	-	TRBJ2-2	-	TGTGCCAGCAGCCCGGACAGCGCCAGATCCGGGGAGCTGTTTTTT	CASSPDSARSGELFF
TRBV3-1/TRBV3-2	-	TRBJ2-7	TRBD1	TGTGCCAGCAGCCTAATGGGACAGGTCTCCTACGAGCAGTACTTC	CASSLMGQVSYEQYF
TRBV7-2	-	TRBJ2-7	TRBD2	TGTGCCAGCAGCTTAGACGGGACTAGCCGCGAGCAGTACTTC	CASSLDGTSREQYF
TRBV5-1	-	TRBJ1-1	-	TGCGCCAGCAGCTTGGGGGGGCGTACTGAAGCTTTCTTT	CASSLGGRTEAFF
TRBV5-5	-	TRBJ2-1	TRBD2	TGTGCCAGCTTCCTACTAGCGGGTCGCATAGAGCAGTTCTTC	CASFLLAGRIEQFF
TRBV10-3	-	TRBJ2-7	TRBD2	TGTGCCATCAGTGAAATAGCGGGAGGAGCCTACGAGCAGTACTTC	CAISEIAGGAYEQYF
TRBV5-3	-	TRBJ1-6	-	TGTGCCAGAAGCTTGACACCCAATTCACCCCTCCACTTT	CARSLTPNSPLHF
TRBV18	-	TRBJ1-6	-	TGTGCCAGCTCAGAGCGCTCCTATAATTCACCCCTCCACTTT	CASSERSYNSPLHF
TRBV10-3	-	TRBJ2-3	TRBD2	TGTGCCATCAGTGAGTCCGGGACTAGCGGGACTCCGAGGGATACGCAGTATTTT	CAISESGTSGTPRDTQYF
TRBV7-3	many	TRBJ2-5	TRBD2	TGTGCCAGCGCGGGGGGACCCCACGCAGGCGCCCAGTACTTC	CASAGGPHAGAQYF
TRBV7-2	-	TRBJ2-4	-	TGTGCCAGCAGCTTAGGAGCGCGGGACATTCAGTACTTC	CASSLGARDIQYF
TRBV6-5	-	TRBJ2-1	-	TGTGCCAGCAGTCTCAGGATAGTTTACAATGAGCAGTTCTTC	CASSLRIVYNEQFF
TRBV6-5	-	TRBJ2-3	TRBD2	TGTGCCAGCAGTTACTCTTATGTAGCGGGAGAAGATACGCAGTATTTT	CASSYSYVAGEDTQYF
TRBV10-3	-	TRBJ2-4	-	TGTGCCATCAGTGAGTCACAACCAGGGGTAACGAAAAACATTCAGTACTTC	CAISESQPGVTKNIQYF
TRBV15	-	TRBJ2-5	TRBD1	TGTGCCACCAGCAGGGGACAGGGGAGCCAAGAGACCCAGTACTTC	CATSRGQGSQETQYF
TRBV30	-	TRBJ2-5	TRBD2	TGTGCCTGGAGGGTTTGGACTAGCGGAGAAGAGACCCAGTACTTC	CAWRVWTSGEETQYF
TRBV5-6	-	TRBJ2-5	TRBD2	TGTGCCAGCAGGCCAGCGGGGCCCCAAGAGACCCAGTACTTC	CASRPAGPQETQYF
TRBV2	-	TRBJ2-3	TRBD2	TGTGCCAGCATATTACTAGCGGGGGGGCCGGATACGCAGTATTTT	CASILLAGGPDTQYF
TRBV28	-	TRBJ1-2	-	TGTGCCAGCAGTTTACGGGTTAACTATGGCTACACCTTC	CASSLRVNYGYTF